Each of the 2 T cell receptor beta chains below was sequenced from the same sample in a study of T cell repertoires in cytomegalovirus infection. TCRdb independently ran MiXCR on the reads; one entry per CDR3 protein. Here the sample spans about 770,000 distinct CDR3 sequences, roughly 29% being singletons. These receptors have no identified antigens. The sample was cultured CD8+ T cells from PBMCs, taken from culture after CMV antigen stimulation. Receptors originate from a human donor in good health (CMV status not recorded). Some clones in this sample may be carry-over from other donors' samples.

This chain connects TRBV6-4 to TRBJ2-2, with D perhaps being TRBD1 or TRBD2 (5 bases each). There are 14 residues in the CDR3. The germline gives CDR1 MRHNA, CDR2 SNTAGT. V lost 3 bases and J lost 3, with 8 bases in between. CDR3 DNA: TGTGCCAGCAGTGAAGGGGAGCACACCGGGGAGCTGTTTTTT. Translating gives CASSEGEHTGELFF.

V is TRBV29-1 and J is TRBJ2-7, with D uncertain. Trimming stripped 2 bases from V and 3 bases from J, with 20 bases between. This CDR3 spans 16 amino acids. Germline V gives CDR1 SQVTM, CDR2 ANQGSEA. The CDR3 loop reads CSVEIFGPGLSYEQYF. CDR3 DNA: TGCAGCGTTGAAATTTTTGGGCCGGGCCTCAGCTACGAGCAGTACTTC.